Shown below are 5 T cell receptor beta chains from a single sample sequenced in a study of Ad26.COV2.S vaccination and SARS-CoV-2 variants. The table came from immunoSEQ multiplex PCR; TCRdb's copy has only in-frame clones and leaves some out. Of about 500,000 clones in the sample, roughly nine tenths are singletons; the top ten hold around 1.6%. Treatment of the sample: about 20 received Ad26.COV2.S at low or high dose, single or two shots; roughly five received placebo; per-sample allocation not given. Each sample was drawn 63 days after the first injection (of vaccine or placebo). This material consisted of peripheral blood, taken in a trial of Ad26.COV2.S vaccine versus placebo. The receptors stem from a person aged 18-65 years who received the Ad26.COV2.S COVID-19 vaccine or a placebo.

This clone appeared a single time. In DNA, the CDR3 is TGTGCCAGCGGCAATATAGGCGGGACTAGCGTCTCATCCGAGCAGTACTTC. Translating it yields CASGNIGGTSVSSEQYF. The rearrangement joins TRBV28 to TRBJ2-7, with TRBD2 matching over 10 bases. Unmatched junction bases numbered 19, after V lost 8 bases and J lost 6 bases. CDR3 length: 17 amino acids. The germline V gene encodes CDR1 MDHEN and CDR2 SYDVKM.

The genes are TRBV6-2 or TRBV6-3 and TRBJ2-1; 8 positions match TRBD2. The CDR3 length is 15 residues. CDR1 is MNHEY, CDR2 SVGEGT, per germline. The V segment lost 6 bases and the J segment 3 bases; nucleotides outside the gene matches: 7. CDR3 in amino acids: CASRYAGTSYNEQFF. The CDR3 DNA is TGTGCCAGCAGGTACGCCGGGACTAGCTACAATGAGCAGTTCTTC.

The chain has TRBV5-1 and TRBJ1-6; D unresolved. The germline CDR1 and CDR2 sequences are SGHRS and YFSETQ. Trimming cost V 0 bases and J 6 bases, with 10 bases left between them. This CDR3 comprises 15 residues. The CDR3: CASSLGRDGNSPLHF. The DNA of the CDR3 is TGCGCCAGCAGCTTGGGGAGGGATGGTAATTCACCCCTCCACTTT.

V is TRBV2 and J is TRBJ1-5; TRBD1 is a possible D gene (6 bases). V lost 5 bases and J 3 bases, leaving 14 bases between the germline ends. The length of the CDR3 is 15 residues. CDR1 and CDR2 (germline): SNHLY, FYNNEI. The CDR3 region is CASSPGHPSNQPQHF. The CDR3, as DNA: TGTGCCAGCAGTCCGGGACACCCATCCAATCAGCCCCAGCATTTT. Complete variable domain (other parts from reference TRBV2 and TRBJ1-5): EPEVTQTPSHQVTQMGQEVILRCVPISNHLYFYWYRQILGQKVEFLVSFYNNEISEKSEIFDDQFSVERPDGSNFTLKIRSTKLEDSAMYFCASSPGHPSNQPQHFGDGTRLSIL.

This rearrangement joins TRBV18 to TRBJ2-7; 9 bases match TRBD1. The CDR3 loop spans 16 amino acids. The V gene end was trimmed by 4 bases and the J gene end by 3 bases; junction bases not matched to a gene: 10. The germline V gene has CDR1 KGHSH and CDR2 LQKENI. CDR3 in amino acids: CASSLGTGTVSYEQYF. CDR3 sequence (DNA): TGTGCCAGCTCACTCGGGACAGGGACAGTCAGCTACGAGCAGTACTTC.